Given below is one TCR beta chain in context. The clone's antigen remains unknown. Per-base qualities were not stored, and no clone one base away is much larger. These data belong to a study of OX40 agonist ivuxolimab in advanced cancers. For the wider study: The costimulatory receptor OX40 (CD134) was targeted by ivuxolimab, a fully human IgG2 agonistic monoclonal antibody. Intravenous ivuxolimab was administered to patients every 2 weeks at six dose levels: 0.01, 0.1, 0.3, 1.5, 3 and 10 mg/kg. Among the approximately 50 dose-escalation patients, about 19 had hepatocellular carcinoma, around 15 melanoma, 9 renal cell carcinoma and 9 head and neck cancer. In the dose-escalation cohort, 70% to 85% of patients were male, and the mean age was roughly 60 years with a range of about 20 to 80. Patients were allowed to have had prior anti-PD-1, anti-PD-L1 or anti-CTLA-4 therapy, and approximately 41% of the dose-escalation patients had previously received checkpoint inhibitors. Partial responses were achieved by three dose-escalation patients, of whom one had hepatocellular carcinoma and two had cutaneous melanoma. Peripheral TCRbeta sequencing aimed to test whether ivuxolimab altered TCR sequence diversity and caused clonal T-cell expansion. The paper covers the monotherapy dose-escalation part of the phase I ivuxolimab trial, which included N of about 50 patients. General conclusions and limits of the study: The antigen specificity of the clonally expanded peripheral T cells was not determined. In the 0.1-3.0 mg/kg groups, partial responders were among the patients with the lowest normalized peripheral clonal expansion, particularly in CD8+ T cells. At doses of 0.1 to 3.0 mg/kg, clonal expansion of both CD4+ and CD8+ blood T cells was observed from baseline to week 6. After ivuxolimab, expanded clones were on average more numerous among CD8+ T cells than among CD4+ T cells. Low levels of normalized T-cell clonal expansion were also shown by some nonresponding patients.

The trial excluded patients who had a history of autoimmune disease or who were on systemic immunosuppression. In every dose cohort, peripheral blood was drawn for TCR sequencing at baseline, cycle 4 day 1, and cycle 7 day 1. Samples came from an open-label, multicenter, first-in-human phase I dose-escalation trial of ivuxolimab. Adults with locally advanced or metastatic melanoma, renal cell, hepatocellular, or head and neck squamous cell carcinoma were enrolled in the trial. Before TCR sequencing, CD4+ and CD8+ T cells were separately sorted from peripheral blood. Genomic DNA was extracted from sorted cells for sequencing of the TCRbeta CDR3 region. TCRbeta CDR3 regions were sequenced using the immunoSEQ Assay. Drawn from immuneACCESS, this table holds only the in-frame rearrangements with V and J called that TCRdb kept. Clones are partly lost; checked studies trace under half to an unresolved V gene and leave the rest unexplained. Recorded for this sample are 35,000 to 40,000 clones; over 70% of them occurred a single time. 32% of the sample is held by the ten biggest clonotypes.

Sequenced here: CD4+ or CD8+ T cells sorted from blood, sampled in a trial of the OX40 agonist ivuxolimab. This TCR derives from an adult with an advanced solid tumor such as melanoma, head and neck, liver or kidney cancer.

The CDR3 corresponds to CASSLGGQHNSPLHF. The DNA reads as follows: TGTGCCAGCAGCTTGGGGGGACAGCATAATTCACCCCTCCACTTT. The V and J segments used are TRBV5-5 and TRBJ1-6, and TRBD1 matches 7 of the central bases. The CDR3 numbers 15 residues from cysteine through phenylalanine. Of the read, only the CDR3 DNA is kept; its 45 bases are in frame from base 1. Trimming leaves V shorter by 0 bases and J shorter by 5 bases, with the junction holding 2 bases beyond the gene matches. The germline V gene (reference sequence) sets CDR1 to SGHKS and CDR2 to YYEKEE.